These 28 T cell receptor beta chains originate from one sample sequenced in a study of T cell responses to AZD1222 COVID-19 vaccine. The method was immunoSEQ multiplex PCR; TCRdb's version includes in-frame clones alone and lacks a portion of them. There are around 150,000 clones in the sample; under 95% occur only once, and 4% to 5.5% lies in the top ten. Material: peripheral blood, obtained on day 0 of MenACWY control vaccination. These receptors were collected from an adult in good health.

This chain uses TRBV28 with TRBJ2-2, with 7 bases fitting TRBD1. Germline assignment: CDR1 MDHEN and CDR2 SYDVKM. The CDR3 contains 16 residues. Trimming took 5 bases from V and 5 from J; bases not matched to a gene: 11. The CDR3 loop is CASSHFGQGETGELFF. DNA for the CDR3: TGTGCCAGCAGTCATTTCGGGCAGGGGGAGACCGGGGAGCTGTTTTTT. The full variable domain, rest sourced from reference TRBV28 and TRBJ2-2, is DVKVTQSSRYLVKRTGEKVFLECVQDMDHENMFWYRQDPGLGLRLIYFSYDVKMKEKGDIPEGYSVSREKKERFSLILESASTNQTSMYLCASSHFGQGETGELFFGEGSRLTVL.

This clone came up a few times. The DNA for the CDR3 is TGTGCCTGGAGACAGGGCAATCAGCCCCAGCATTTT. Translating gives CAWRQGNQPQHF. The V and J genes are TRBV30 and TRBJ1-5; tentative D call: TRBD1 (5 bases). Germline V lookup: CDR1 GTSNPN, CDR2 SVGIG (reference sequence). The CDR3 totals 12 residues. V was clipped by 3 bases and J by 2 bases, with 5 bases between them.

The sample holds one count of this clone. V gene TRBV19 combines with J gene TRBJ1-3; D not resolved. V lost 7 bases and J lost 15, with 19 bases in between. Germline assignment: CDR1 LNHDA and CDR2 SQIVND (reference sequence). This CDR3 has 12 amino acids. DNA for the CDR3: TGTGCCAGTACTGACCAGTGGGAGGACCCATATTTT. Amino acid sequence: CASTDQWEDPYF.

V usage is TRBV19 and J usage is TRBJ2-1; TRBD2 matches 8 bases. Germline V CDR1 and CDR2: LNHDA, SQIVND (reference sequence). The CDR3 runs to 16 residues. V was pared by 5 bases and J by 5 bases, with 11 bases of the junction left unmatched. CDR3 in DNA: TGTGCCAGTAGTCCTCCCTTCCTAGCGGGTAACAATGAGCAGTTCTTC. This sequence encodes CASSPPFLAGNNEQFF. Looking up the rest from reference TRBV19 and TRBJ2-1 gives the full variable domain: DGGITQSPKYLFRKEGQNVTLSCEQNLNHDAMYWYRQDPGQGLRLIYYSQIVNDFQKGDIAEGYSVSREKKESFPLTVTSAQKNPTAFYLCASSPPFLAGNNEQFFGPGTRLTVL.

This rearrangement joins TRBV19 to TRBJ1-2; a weak D match, TRBD1 (5 bases). The CDR3 extends over 15 amino acids. The germline CDR1 and CDR2 sequences are LNHDA and SQIVND (reference sequence). The V and J ends lost 2 bases and 4 bases respectively, with 14 bases between them. In DNA form, the CDR3 reads TGTGCCAGTAGTATAAGAAGGGGCCTCGGCTATGGCTACACCTTC. It yields the protein CASSIRRGLGYGYTF.

Written as DNA, the CDR3 is TGCGCCAGCAGCTTGGTAGGGAGGGAGACCCAGTACTTC. Translation gives CASSLVGRETQYF. This rearrangement joins TRBV5-1 to TRBJ2-5, with D tentatively TRBD2 (6 bases). CDR3 length: 13 amino acids. The V end was cut by 0 bases, the J end by 5 bases, with 8 bases between. Germline assignment: CDR1 SGHRS and CDR2 YFSETQ.

The V call is TRBV24-1, the J call TRBJ2-2; D perhaps matches TRBD1 (5 bases). The germline CDR1 and CDR2 sequences are KGHDR and SFDVKD. This CDR3 is built from 15 residues. The V and J ends lost 5 bases and 3 bases respectively, with 12 bases between them. The CDR3 is CATSVPDSYTGELFF. Written as DNA, the CDR3 is TGTGCCACCAGTGTCCCCGACAGCTACACCGGGGAGCTGTTTTTT.

The chain uses TRBV28 and TRBJ1-1; the match to TRBD1 covers 7 bases. The V and J ends lost 2 bases and 0 bases, in that order; junction bases with no gene match: 9. Germline CDR1 MDHEN, CDR2 SYDVKM. The CDR3 has 17 amino acids. In DNA, the CDR3 is TGTGCCAGCAGTTTACAAGGACAGGTGCGATTGAACACTGAAGCTTTCTTT. Its protein is CASSLQGQVRLNTEAFF.

The chain uses TRBV5-1 and TRBJ1-3; perhaps TRBD1 as D (6 bases). The CDR3 length is 14 residues. The V and J ends lost 0 bases and 5 bases respectively, with 9 bases between them. Germline V lookup: CDR1 SGHRS, CDR2 YFSETQ. In DNA, the CDR3 is TGCGCCAGCAGCTTGGCTCAGGGGAGAAACACCATATATTTT. This codes for CASSLAQGRNTIYF. Looking up the rest from reference TRBV5-1 and TRBJ1-3 gives the full variable domain: KAGVTQTPRYLIKTRGQQVTLSCSPISGHRSVSWYQQTPGQGLQFLFEYFSETQRNKGNFPGRFSGRQFSNSRSEMNVSTLELGDSALYLCASSLAQGRNTIYFGEGSWLTVV.

This chain uses TRBV28 with TRBJ1-2; D gene unclear. Germline V gene lookup returns CDR1 MDHEN and CDR2 SYDVKM. V lost 6 bases to trimming and J lost 8 bases, with 16 bases between them. The CDR3 is 13 residues long. The CDR3 sequence: CASRVPGGLGYTF. CDR3 nucleotides: TGTGCCAGCAGGGTCCCCGGCGGTTTAGGCTACACCTTC.

V gene TRBV5-4 combines with J gene TRBJ1-5; D is unresolved. Deletions cut 2 bases from V and 0 bases from J, with 9 bases between. CDR3 length equals 15 residues. The germline V gene has CDR1 SGHNT and CDR2 YYREEE (reference sequence). The CDR3 loop is CASSLDGNSNQPQHF. The CDR3 region has the DNA TGTGCCAGCAGCTTAGACGGTAATAGCAATCAGCCCCAGCATTTT.

The V call is TRBV18, the J call TRBJ2-1; D uncertain. The CDR3 is 15 amino acids. Trimming removed 0 bases from V and 3 bases from J, with 9 bases in between. In germline, CDR1 is KGHSH, CDR2 LQKENI. The CDR3 DNA follows: TGTGCCAGCTCACCACCGTTGGCAGGCTACAATGAGCAGTTCTTC. It translates to CASSPPLAGYNEQFF.

The chain is built from TRBV3-1 (or the pseudogene TRBV3-2) and TRBJ1-1; D is uncertain. The CDR3 runs to 14 residues. Germline lookup yields CDR1 LGHDT and CDR2 YNNKEL (reference sequence). V was clipped by 4 bases and J by 8 bases, with 17 bases between them. CDR3 sequence reads: CASSPPGFTREAFF. For the CDR3, the DNA is TGTGCCAGCAGCCCCCCGGGCTTCACGAGGGAAGCTTTCTTT.

V and J are TRBV2 and TRBJ1-1; D gene ambiguous. The CDR3 spans 14 residues. The V end was cut by 6 bases, the J end by 5 bases, with 16 bases between. In germline, CDR1 is SNHLY, CDR2 FYNNEI. The CDR3: CASRKDGEGTEAFF. CDR3 nucleotides: TGTGCCAGCAGAAAAGACGGGGAAGGTACTGAAGCTTTCTTT.

This clone was seen just once. The chain is built from TRBV7-8 and TRBJ1-1; weak D call: TRBD1 (6 bases). This CDR3 has 15 amino acids. V lost 1 base and J 9 bases, leaving 18 bases between the germline ends. Germline V CDR1 and CDR2: SGHVS, FQNEAQ. CDR3 in amino acids: CASSLVRTENSKAFF. CDR3 in DNA: TGTGCCAGCAGCTTAGTGCGGACAGAGAACAGTAAAGCTTTCTTT.

The chain links TRBV6-5 to TRBJ2-7, with D tentatively TRBD1 (5 bases). This CDR3 contains 14 residues. Germline CDR1 MNHEY, CDR2 SVGAGI. Trimming cost V 7 bases and J 3 bases, with 16 bases left between them. The CDR3 spells CASTLLQVIYEQYF. CDR3 DNA: TGTGCCAGCACCCTACTACAGGTCATCTACGAGCAGTACTTC.

This rearrangement joins TRBV9 to TRBJ2-2, with D possibly being TRBD2 (6 bases). V was cut by 3 bases and J by 0 bases, with 12 bases left in between. The CDR3 runs to 16 residues. CDR1 SGDLS and CDR2 YYNGEE come from the germline V gene. CDR3: CASSARGDANTGELFF. The CDR3 coding sequence is TGTGCCAGCAGCGCGCGGGGCGACGCGAACACCGGGGAGCTGTTTTTT.

The chain is built from TRBV7-3 and TRBJ1-1; a weak D match, TRBD1 (5 bases). Trimming removed 5 bases at V and 1 base at J, with 17 bases between. Germline V gives CDR1 SGHTA, CDR2 FQGTGA. CDR3 length: 16 amino acids. CDR3 sequence (DNA): TGTGCCAGCAGCGCCTGGGGCTTAATCCCGAACACTGAAGCTTTCTTT. Protein product: CASSAWGLIPNTEAFF.

This sequence joins TRBV9 and TRBJ2-7, with a weak D call TRBD2 (6 bases). V dropped 0 bases and J dropped 5 bases, with 21 bases sitting between them. Germline lookup yields CDR1 SGDLS and CDR2 YYNGEE. This CDR3 has 17 residues. CDR3: CASSVGGHVLAPNEQYF. In DNA, the CDR3 is TGTGCCAGCAGCGTAGGTGGTCATGTACTAGCTCCCAACGAGCAGTACTTC. Full variable domain (remainder filled in from reference TRBV9 and TRBJ2-7): DSGVTQTPKHLITATGQRVTLRCSPRSGDLSVYWYQQSLDQGLQFLIQYYNGEERAKGNILERFSAQQFPDLHSELNLSSLELGDSALYFCASSVGGHVLAPNEQYFGPGTRLTVT.

V and J are TRBV7-3 and TRBJ2-5; 13 bases agree with TRBD2. The length of the CDR3 is 17 residues. V trimming: 4 bases; J trimming: 4 bases; junction bases outside the gene matches: 9. From germline, CDR1 is SGHTA and CDR2 FQGTGA. The CDR3 nucleotides are TGTGCCAGCAGCTCAGGACTAGCGGGAGTGAGGGGAGAGACCCAGTACTTC. This translates into CASSSGLAGVRGETQYF.

The chain employs TRBV30 and TRBJ2-7; 14 bases map to TRBD2. This CDR3 has 13 amino acids. Germline V CDR1 and CDR2: GTSNPN, SVGIG (reference sequence). The junction had 6 bases not matched to a gene; V was cut back by 5 bases and J by 9 bases. The DNA of the CDR3 is TGTGCCTGGTCCGGGACTAGCGGGAGTACGCAGTACTTC. Translating it yields CAWSGTSGSTQYF.

The gene calls are TRBV10-2 and TRBJ2-7; 8 positions match TRBD1. Germline CDR1 WSHSY, CDR2 SAAADI. This CDR3 spans 15 amino acids. The V segment lost 6 bases and the J segment 0 bases; nucleotides outside the gene matches: 7. The CDR3 nucleotides are TGCGCCAGCAGCTTTACCGGACAGGGCTCCTACGAGCAGTACTTC. Amino acid sequence: CASSFTGQGSYEQYF.

The chain has TRBV5-6 and TRBJ1-2; 8 positions agree with TRBD1. CDR1 and CDR2 (germline): SGHDT, YYEEEE. The CDR3 sequence is 15 residues long. Germline trimming cut 0 bases from V and 4 bases from J; bases unmatched to any gene: 5. The CDR3, as DNA: TGTGCCAGCAGCTTGGCCTCAGGGGGCATCTATGGCTACACCTTC. This translates into CASSLASGGIYGYTF.

V usage is TRBV28 and J usage is TRBJ2-1, with D possibly matching TRBD1 (6 bases). Germline V gene sequence: CDR1 MDHEN, CDR2 SYDVKM. This CDR3 comprises 13 residues. V lost 7 bases and J lost 5, with 12 bases in between. CDR3 sequence (DNA): TGTGCCAGCAAGGCCACAGGGAACAATGAGCAGTTCTTC. As protein: CASKATGNNEQFF.

This chain uses TRBV28 with TRBJ1-2, with a weak D call TRBD1 (6 bases). Trimming left V 5 bases short and J 7 bases short, with 17 bases between. The germline V gene has CDR1 MDHEN and CDR2 SYDVKM. There are 14 residues in the CDR3. In DNA form, the CDR3 reads TGTGCCAGCAGTCGTCCCGGGACATCTGGTGGCTACACCTTC. Amino acid sequence: CASSRPGTSGGYTF.

The CDR3 protein is CASSVNSGIRNEQFF. Written as DNA, the CDR3 is TGTGCCAGCAGCGTAAATAGCGGGATAAGGAATGAGCAGTTCTTC. V usage is TRBV9 and J usage is TRBJ2-1; 8 bases agree with TRBD2. This CDR3 region has 15 residues. CDR1 and CDR2 (germline): SGDLS, YYNGEE. V trimming: 1 base; J trimming: 7 bases; junction bases outside the gene matches: 7.

The J gene is TRBJ2-2, the V gene TRBV7-6; perhaps TRBD1 as D (5 bases). Trimming removed 4 bases from V and 6 bases from J, with 9 bases in between. This CDR3 region has 13 residues. CDR1 SGHVS and CDR2 FNYEAQ come from the germline V gene. CDR3 sequence: CASSSSGPGELFF. For the CDR3, the DNA is TGTGCCAGCAGCTCCTCAGGGCCCGGGGAGCTGTTTTTT.

The rearrangement links TRBV12-3 or TRBV12-4 to TRBJ1-2; D is unresolved. Trimming stripped 1 base from V and 8 bases from J, with 11 bases between. The CDR3 has 13 residues. CDR3 in DNA: TGTGCCAGCAGTTTAGGGTCTCCGAGGGGCTACACCTTC. As protein: CASSLGSPRGYTF.